Below, 18 T cell receptor beta chains from the same sample are listed, as sequenced in a study of cytomegalovirus exposure and HLA in healthy donors. Researchers ran the PCR with 60 Vbeta and 13 Jbeta primers. Libraries were prepared by immunoSEQ multiplex PCR; TCRdb keeps only in-frame clonotypes and omits some of them. This sample contains about 140,000 clones. Sequencing was done on a sample of PBMCs. The receptors originated from a man in his forties in good health and CMV-seronegative.

V gene TRBV2 combines with J gene TRBJ1-1; D is unclear. The V end lost 6 bases, the J end lost 7 bases, and 12 bases lay between the germline ends. The CDR3 extends over 12 amino acids. Germline loops: CDR1 SNHLY, CDR2 FYNNEI. The CDR3 is CASRTEENEAFF. The CDR3 DNA is TGTGCCAGCAGAACCGAGGAGAATGAAGCTTTCTTT.

V is TRBV6-5 and J is TRBJ2-7; D may be TRBD1 (5 bases). Germline V gives CDR1 MNHEY, CDR2 SVGAGI. The CDR3 length is 14 residues. Trimming stripped 0 bases from V and 3 bases from J, with 9 bases between. CDR3 in DNA: TGTGCCAGCAGTTACTCGACAGAGTACTACGAGCAGTACTTC. Translation: CASSYSTEYYEQYF.

This rearrangement joins TRBV14 to TRBJ1-4, with D uncertain. Germline CDR1 SGHDN, CDR2 FVKESK. V lost 1 base, J lost 5 bases, and 11 bases lay in between. The CDR3 consists of 15 residues. This CDR3 is CASSQVNSRNEKLFF. As DNA, the CDR3 is TGTGCCAGCAGCCAAGTAAACAGCAGAAATGAAAAACTGTTTTTT.

The rearrangement uses TRBV2 and TRBJ1-2; 9 bases align to TRBD1. The trim removed 4 bases at V and 2 bases at J, leaving 14 bases unmatched. The CDR3 extends over 18 amino acids. Germline V gene lookup returns CDR1 SNHLY and CDR2 FYNNEI. The CDR3 DNA reads TGTGCCAGCAGTGTCCTCGGCACAGGGGGCGCGGTAAACTATGGCTACACCTTC. It specifies CASSVLGTGGAVNYGYTF.

This chain links TRBV2 with TRBJ1-5; TRBD1 is a possible D gene (5 bases). The V end was cut by 8 bases, the J end by 9 bases, with 14 bases between. Germline lookup yields CDR1 SNHLY and CDR2 FYNNEI. This CDR3 contains 12 residues. The CDR3 loop reads CASWGVEGPQHF. DNA for the CDR3: TGTGCCAGCTGGGGGGTAGAGGGGCCCCAGCATTTT.

J is TRBJ1-2 and V is TRBV7-9; TRBD1 matches 7 bases. This CDR3 is built from 13 residues. The germline gives CDR1 SEHNR, CDR2 FQNEAQ (reference sequence). V dropped 4 bases and J dropped 7; count of bases not matched to a gene: 6. CDR3 bases: TGTGCCAGCAGCTCTACAGGGGAATCTGGCTACACCTTC. It specifies CASSSTGESGYTF.

This chain joins TRBV4-1 and TRBJ2-2; 8 positions match TRBD1. The CDR3 is 17 residues long. With 2 bases clipped from V and 6 bases from J, the junction kept 11 bases outside the gene matches. Germline V gene data show CDR1 as MGHRA and CDR2 as YSYEKL. CDR3 residues: CASSQQFRTGMSGELFF. CDR3 bases: TGCGCCAGCAGCCAACAGTTCAGGACAGGGATGTCCGGGGAGCTGTTTTTT.

DNA for the CDR3: TGCGCCAGCAGCCAAGATCGCGTTTGGCAGGGGGACTACGAGCAGTACTTC. Translated: CASSQDRVWQGDYEQYF. The genes are TRBV4-3 and TRBJ2-7, with 7 bases identical to TRBD1. The trim removed 0 bases at V and 3 bases at J, leaving 11 bases unmatched. The CDR3 is 17 residues long. Germline CDR1 reads LGHNA; CDR2 reads YSLEER.

The rearrangement uses TRBV6-6 and TRBJ1-4; D gene unclear. Trimming stripped 0 bases from V and 3 bases from J, with 8 bases between. CDR1 is MNHNY and CDR2 is SVGAGI in the germline V gene (reference sequence). CDR3 length equals 15 residues. The CDR3 spells CASSYSQAPNEKLFF. As DNA, the CDR3 is TGTGCCAGCAGTTACTCGCAGGCTCCTAATGAAAAACTGTTTTTT.

The rearrangement uses TRBV7-8 and TRBJ1-6, with TRBD1 matching 7 bases. Unmatched junction bases numbered 10, after V lost 6 bases and J lost 5 bases. Germline CDR1 SGHVS, CDR2 FQNEAQ. CDR3 length equals 16 residues. In nucleotides, the CDR3 is TGTGCCAGCAGTAACAGGGGTTTTAGTGATAATTCACCCCTCCACTTT. It codes for CASSNRGFSDNSPLHF.

This chain connects TRBV5-1 to TRBJ2-7; D might be TRBD1 (6 bases). Trimming stripped 4 bases from V and 3 bases from J, with 14 bases between. The CDR3 contains 14 residues. Germline V gene data show CDR1 as SGHRS and CDR2 as YFSETQ. The CDR3 DNA follows: TGCGCCAGCAGCCCTACCTCAGGGGTCTACGAGCAGTACTTC. Translated, it gives CASSPTSGVYEQYF.

The chain joins TRBV7-2 to TRBJ1-1, with unresolved D. CDR3 length equals 12 residues. CDR1 and CDR2 from the germline V gene are SGHTA and FQGNSA. The V and J ends lost 2 bases and 8 bases respectively, with 9 bases between them. CDR3 nucleotide sequence: TGTGCCAGCAGCTTAACTAGGCTCGAAGCTTTCTTT. The encoded protein is CASSLTRLEAFF.

CDR3 region: CASSLETGGRYEQYF. As DNA, the CDR3 is TGTGCCAGCAGCTTAGAGACAGGGGGTCGGTACGAGCAGTACTTC. The genes are TRBV7-2 and TRBJ2-7; 9 bases are a match to TRBD1. CDR3 length: 15 amino acids. V dropped 1 base and J dropped 4; count of bases not matched to a gene: 5. Germline lookup yields CDR1 SGHTA and CDR2 FQGNSA.

V usage is TRBV7-7 and J usage is TRBJ2-7; D is ambiguous. The V end was cut by 4 bases, the J end by 7 bases, with 14 bases between. The germline CDR1 and CDR2 sequences are SSHAT and FNYEAQ (reference sequence). This CDR3 comprises 13 residues. The CDR3 loop reads CASSSDGLGEQYF. CDR3 bases: TGTGCCAGCAGCTCAGACGGCCTAGGAGAGCAGTACTTC.

This rearrangement joins TRBV7-3 to TRBJ2-7; TRBD1 aligns across 9 bases. With 5 bases clipped from V and 5 bases from J, the junction kept 16 bases outside the gene matches. The germline gives CDR1 SGHTA, CDR2 FQGTGA. There are 17 residues in the CDR3. CDR3 amino acids: CASSRIKTGTGLNEQYF. In nucleotides, the CDR3 is TGTGCCAGCAGCCGAATAAAGACCGGGACAGGGTTGAACGAGCAGTACTTC.

The V and J genes are TRBV7-2 and TRBJ2-5; perhaps TRBD2 as D (5 bases). Per the germline V gene, CDR1 is SGHTA and CDR2 is FQGNSA. The CDR3 sequence is 13 residues long. V was trimmed by 4 bases and J by 3 bases, leaving 9 bases between them. DNA of the CDR3: TGTGCCAGCAGCTCCCACGGGGAAGAGACCCAGTACTTC. Translated, it gives CASSSHGEETQYF.

The chain carries TRBV29-1 and TRBJ2-7, with D unclear. Trimming took 6 bases from V and 0 from J, leaving 15 bases between them. The CDR3 sequence is 14 residues long. Germline V gives CDR1 SQVTM, CDR2 ANQGSEA. CDR3 protein: CSVAPRLGSYEQYF. The CDR3 DNA reads as TGCAGCGTGGCCCCCCGCCTAGGCTCCTACGAGCAGTACTTC.

J is TRBJ2-5 and V is TRBV5-1, with 11 bases identical to TRBD1. The end of the DNA fits TRBJ2-7 better, so the J call may be wrong. The CDR3 runs 15 residues. Germline CDR1 reads SGHRS; CDR2 reads YFSETQ. CDR3 bases: TGCGCCAGCAGCCCAAGGGGGACAGGGGGCTACGAGCAGTACTTC. Residues: CASSPRGTGGYEQYF.